This paragraph reports one TCR beta chain. The specificity of this receptor is unknown. No per-base quality is available; no much larger clone lies one base away. Ficoll-Paque density gradient centrifugation was used to isolate PBMCs. The record originates from a study of T-cell memory formation after mild COVID-19 (dated by TCRdb to the early 2020s). Study-wide context: Most TCR sequence clusters were specific to one of the two donors. Longitudinal TCRalpha and TCRbeta repertoire sequencing tracked T-cell clones expanding and contracting after mild COVID-19 in a couple of donors. The cohort was made up of two young adult volunteers, one female and one male, who were previously healthy.

As encoded in the germline V gene, CDR1 is MNHEY while CDR2 is SVGEGT. The V and J ends are trimmed by 7 bases and 4 bases, leaving 16 bases between them. Counted from cysteine to phenylalanine, this CDR3 has 14 amino acids. CDR3 DNA is the only sequence kept; it has 42 bases, read in frame from the first base. Results the study describes overall, beyond this receptor: Clones contracting from day 15 to 85 had balanced CD4/CD8 phenotypes, while a second wave expanding from day 15 to 37 was biased towards CD4+. Some responding clones were found in pre-infection memory, which suggests that pre-existing cross-reactive memory T cells took part in the SARS-CoV-2 response. The study covered only a couple of mild cases, and larger cohorts including severe cases with pre-infection samples were considered necessary. Whether the second-wave clones peaking on day 37 were SARS-CoV-2 specific was not confirmed. Contracting CD4+ clones turned up mainly in the CM and EM memory subsets, whereas EMRA was where CD8+ clones were enriched.

The instrument was an Illumina NovaSeq 6000. TCRalpha and TCRbeta cDNA libraries were built by 5'RACE with constant-segment primers, adding sample barcodes and unique molecular identifiers. RNA was extracted from every sample with Trizol reagent. Amplification of the libraries took two PCR steps, and the second step added a second sample barcode plus Illumina TruSeq adapters. Sequencing of libraries was performed on an Illumina NovaSeq with 2 x 150 bp paired-end reads. The original pipeline was this. Reads were demultiplexed and collapsed into UMI-guided consensus sequences with migec v1.2.7. Using mixcr v2.1.11, UMI consensuses were aligned to TRA and TRB V and J templates and then assembled into clonotypes. Clonotypes were classified as expanded or contracted when called significant by both edgeR and NoisET, with noise models trained on biological replicates. For edgeR calls, the cutoffs were a false discovery rate-adjusted p below 0.01 and a log2 fold-change threshold of 1. As an exploratory analysis of dynamics, PCA with hierarchical clustering was applied to max-normalized trajectories of the 1000 most abundant clonotypes. The CD4 or CD8 phenotype of responding clones was assigned using the separately sequenced CD4+ and CD8+ repertoires. TCRdb trimmed the raw reads at Q25, called clones with MiXCR and kept productive beta chains. One record per CDR3 amino acid sequence lists the most common genes and DNA. The V and J calls follow TCRdb's processing rather than the paper's. For this sample there are 55,000 to 70,000 distinct CDR3 sequences; roughly 26% appear just once. Around 40% of the sample rests with the top ten.

The sample was PBMCs or a T cell subset sorted from them (not recorded which). The receptor comes from a man between 18 and 29 years old who had mild COVID-19 (a few samples of this study predate the infection). The sample titles of this study are shuffled in the database, so cell type and time point are left out; the donor was told from shared clones. The rearranged segments are TRBV6-2 or TRBV6-3 and TRBJ1-2; TRBD1 is a possible D gene, resting on 5 matching bases. The CDR3 loop reads CASTPSGGVYGYTF. The sequenced DNA is TGTGCCAGCACGCCTTCGGGGGGAGTCTATGGCTACACCTTC.